This T cell receptor beta chain is from a study of T cell responses to AZD1222 COVID-19 vaccine. Germline V gene lookup returns CDR1 SGDLS and CDR2 YYNGEE. V was cut by 0 bases and J by 4 bases, with 5 bases left in between. The CDR3 has 13 residues. Repertoires were generated with immunoSEQ multiplex PCR, while TCRdb's copy carries only in-frame clones and drops some. The sample shows about 150,000 clones, approximately 90% of them seen only once. This clone was observed a handful of times. Other DNA sequences in this sample translate to the same CDR3. The chain carries TRBV9 and TRBJ1-5; no clear D gene. The specimen was peripheral blood, collected 28 days after the second AZD1222 dose. The source of this sequence is an adult who received the AZD1222 COVID-19 vaccine. The CDR3 sequence: CASSVAGNQPQHF. The DNA of the CDR3 is TGTGCCAGCAGCGTAGCTGGGAATCAGCCCCAGCATTTT.